This T cell receptor beta chain appears in the sequencing data of a study of cytomegalovirus exposure and HLA in healthy donors. Study in general: Earlier results showed roughly 120 million unique TCR beta sequences derived from around 170 million T cells.

After removal of 6 bases from V and 0 bases from J, the junction contained 9 bases not matched to a gene. Germline V CDR1 and CDR2: SGHAT, FQNNGV. The CDR3 extends over 16 amino acids. This clone was seen once. Its antigen is undetermined. 60 Vbeta and 13 Jbeta primers were used in PCR. Using immunoSEQ multiplex PCR, the repertoire was profiled, and TCRdb retains in-frame clones only, with some absent. The sample lists under 200,000 clones; around 72% were seen once. Findings of the study overall: One cluster of highly shared sequence variants probably arose as a sequencing artifact.

V and J are TRBV11-2 and TRBJ1-1, with 8 bases that match TRBD1. The sample was PBMCs. The TCR originated in a female donor in good health and CMV-seronegative. The CDR3 DNA sequence: TGTGCCAGCAGTGATAGACAGGGGTTCATGAACACTGAAGCTTTCTTT. It translates to CASSDRQGFMNTEAFF.